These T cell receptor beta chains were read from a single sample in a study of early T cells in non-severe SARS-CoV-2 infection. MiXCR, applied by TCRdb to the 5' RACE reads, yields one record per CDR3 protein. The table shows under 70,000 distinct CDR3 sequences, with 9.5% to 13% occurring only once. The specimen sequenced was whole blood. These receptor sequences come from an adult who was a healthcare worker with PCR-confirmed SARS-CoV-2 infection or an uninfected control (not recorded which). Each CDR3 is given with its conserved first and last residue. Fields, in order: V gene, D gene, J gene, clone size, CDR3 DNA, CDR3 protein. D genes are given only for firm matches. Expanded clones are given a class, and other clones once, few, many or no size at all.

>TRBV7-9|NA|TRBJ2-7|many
TGTGCCAGCAGCTCGCCTGGCCGCTACGAGCAGTACTTC
CASSSPGRYEQYF
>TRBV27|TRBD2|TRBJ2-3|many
TGTGCCAGCAGTTTTTCAGCGGGGGGGTCTAGCACAGATACGCAGTATTTT
CASSFSAGGSSTDTQYF
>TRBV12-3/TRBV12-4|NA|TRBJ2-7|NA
TGTGCCAGCACCCGCGTGTCCTACGAGCAGTACTTC
CASTRVSYEQYF
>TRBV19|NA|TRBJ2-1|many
TGTGCCAGTAGTATTGTTCCGCAGGTTAGCTCCTACAATGAGCAGTTCTTC
CASSIVPQVSSYNEQFF
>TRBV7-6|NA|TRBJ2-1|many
TGTGCCAGCAGCCCGGGACCGTACAATGAGCAGTTCTTC
CASSPGPYNEQFF
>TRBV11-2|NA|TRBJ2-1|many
TGTGCCAGCAGCCCGACAGCGGGTTCCTTCGGTGAGCAGTTCTTC
CASSPTAGSFGEQFF
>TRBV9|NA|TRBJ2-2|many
TGTGCCAGCAGCGTAGCGGCCGCAGGAGCGAACACCGGGGAGCTGTTTTTT
CASSVAAAGANTGELFF
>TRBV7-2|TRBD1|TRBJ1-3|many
TGTGCCAGCAGCCCGTGGCGGGACAGTGGAAACACCATATATTTT
CASSPWRDSGNTIYF
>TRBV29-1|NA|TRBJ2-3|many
TGCAGCGTCGCTCGGGACACCTCCCGGGGCACAGATACGCAGTATTTT
CSVARDTSRGTDTQYF
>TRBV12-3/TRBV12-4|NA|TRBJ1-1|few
TGTGCCAGCAGTTTTACGGGGGCGCTTGGTGAAGCTTTCTTT
CASSFTGALGEAFF
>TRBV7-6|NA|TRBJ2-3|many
TGTGCCAGCAGCTCCCACCTCCGAACTAGCAGGTCGGCGCAGTATTTT
CASSSHLRTSRSAQYF
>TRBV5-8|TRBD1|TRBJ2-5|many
TGTGCCAGCAGCCCACCTCTCTGGACAGGGCTTGATGAGACCCAGTACTTC
CASSPPLWTGLDETQYF
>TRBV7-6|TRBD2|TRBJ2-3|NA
TGTGCCAGCAGCTACTTCAGCGGGATTAACACAGATACGCAGTATTTT
CASSYFSGINTDTQYF
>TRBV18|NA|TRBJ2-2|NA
TGTGCCAGCTCACCACCTGAGGGTAGCACCGGGGAGCTGTTTTTT
CASSPPEGSTGELFF
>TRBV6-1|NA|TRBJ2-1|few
TGTGCCAGCAGTGCGAGGGAGAGCTCCTACAATGAGCAGTTCTTC
CASSARESSYNEQFF
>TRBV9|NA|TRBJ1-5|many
TGTGCCAGCAGCCCCTTCATTGGGGGTCAGCCCCAGCATTTT
CASSPFIGGQPQHF